The source of this TCR beta chain is a study of T cell responses to AZD1222 COVID-19 vaccine. The protocol was immunoSEQ multiplex PCR, while the TCRdb copy is restricted to in-frame clones and leaves out a portion. The sample has nearly 110,000 clones, roughly nine tenths seen once. V was clipped by 8 bases and J by 7 bases, with 17 bases between them. The CDR3 has 12 amino acids. The V gene's germline CDR1 is SQVTM and CDR2 ANQGSEA. The receptor's source is an adult in good health. The sample consisted of peripheral blood, taken on day 0 of AZD1222 vaccination. The chain combines TRBV29-1 with TRBJ1-2; D perhaps matches TRBD1 (5 bases). The CDR3 region is CSIWGGAVGYTF. The CDR3 DNA reads as TGCAGCATTTGGGGAGGGGCTGTTGGCTACACCTTC.